This T cell receptor beta chain came from a study of cytomegalovirus exposure and HLA in healthy donors. Study-level findings and limits: Earlier findings revealed that most TCR beta V segments proved productive either about 87% or about 30% of the time. Cytomegalovirus-associated status was assigned to about 180 TCR beta chains.

Primers for the PCR totalled 60 Vbeta and 13 Jbeta. The assay was immunoSEQ multiplex PCR, and TCRdb's table has in-frame clones only and misses some. The data hold 95,000 to 150,000 clones, with 73% observed a single time. In the case of this clone: Its antigen remains unknown.

The sample consisted of PBMCs. This TCR came from a man in his fifties or sixties in good health and CMV-seropositive.

This CDR3 is CASSGVQNIQYF. In DNA, the CDR3 is TGTGCCAGCAGCGGAGTACAAAACATTCAGTACTTC. The J gene is TRBJ2-4, the V gene TRBV7-9; unclear D gene. Between the trimmed V and J ends, which lost 5 bases and 5 bases, there was a span of 7 bases. The germline gives CDR1 SEHNR, CDR2 FQNEAQ (reference sequence). The CDR3 runs 12 residues.